The table lists the clone carrying this T cell receptor beta chain with a few counts. The sample is drawn from a study of blood T cells in healthy people across ages. A second PCR of roughly 7 to 11 cycles used a sample-barcoded 5' primer and a J-beta primer mix. TCRdb reanalysed the 5' RACE reads using MiXCR and keeps one entry per CDR3 protein. The table lists 980,000 or so distinct CDR3 sequences, under 50% of them singletons. The clonotype originates from a man between 25 and 39 years old in good health. The sample taken for sequencing was blood.

The DNA of the CDR3 is TGTGCCAGTAGTATTACTAGCGACCCCAACGAGCAGTACTTC. It is translated as CASSITSDPNEQYF. V usage is TRBV19 and J usage is TRBJ2-7; 7 bases are a match to TRBD2. The CDR3 is 14 residues long. J gave up 5 bases and V 3 bases, and 7 bases lay outside the gene matches. From germline, CDR1 is LNHDA and CDR2 SQIVND (reference sequence).